Here is one T cell receptor beta chain with its context. These data belong to a study of blood T cell repertoires in COVID-19. Study context: The samples span acute and convalescent COVID-19 from the United States, Italy and Spain. Sample material is recorded as cDNA or gDNA derived from T cells, B-cell-depleted T cells, or PBMCs.

Study processing details: Reference gene primer amplification gave estimated nucleated cell counts. The table came from immunoSEQ multiplex PCR; TCRdb's copy has only in-frame clones and leaves some out. D and trimming come from the DNA, and the V and J calls and clone size come from that table. The data hold about 160,000 clones, with about 86% observed a single time. The V gene's germline CDR1 is SEHNR and CDR2 FQNEAQ (reference sequence). The junction had 5 bases not matched to a gene; V was cut back by 1 base and J by 3 bases. The CDR3 spans 15 residues. The source is a woman between 65 and 79 years old with COVID-19, enrolled during active disease. The sequenced sample consisted of peripheral blood. The rearrangement links TRBV7-9 to TRBJ1-2, with 7 bases identical to TRBD1. The chain's CDR3 is CASSLGGQAHYGYTF. CDR3 bases: TGTGCCAGCAGCTTAGGCGGACAGGCCCACTATGGCTACACCTTC.